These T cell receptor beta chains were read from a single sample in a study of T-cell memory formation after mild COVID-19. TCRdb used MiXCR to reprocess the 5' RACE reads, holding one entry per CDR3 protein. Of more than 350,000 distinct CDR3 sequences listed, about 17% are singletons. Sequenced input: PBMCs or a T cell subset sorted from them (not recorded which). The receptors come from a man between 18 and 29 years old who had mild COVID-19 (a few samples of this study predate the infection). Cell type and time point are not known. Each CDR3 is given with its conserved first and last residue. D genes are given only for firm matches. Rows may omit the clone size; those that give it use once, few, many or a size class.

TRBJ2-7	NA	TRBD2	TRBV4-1	CASSHLAGGLEQYF	TGCGCCAGCAGCCATTTAGCGGGGGGGCTCGAGCAGTACTTC
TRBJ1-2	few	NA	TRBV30	CAWSDGATGYTF	TGTGCCTGGAGTGATGGGGCCACTGGCTACACCTTC
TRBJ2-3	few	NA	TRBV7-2	CASSHGASYTDTQYF	TGTGCCAGCAGCCATGGGGCTAGCTATACAGATACGCAGTATTTT
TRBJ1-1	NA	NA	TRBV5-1	CASSAGPGGNAFF	TGCGCCAGCAGCGCCGGACCGGGAGGGAACGCTTTCTTT
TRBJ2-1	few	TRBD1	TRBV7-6	CASSSAGTGDYNEQFF	TGTGCCAGCAGCTCTGCCGGGACAGGGGACTACAATGAGCAGTTCTTC
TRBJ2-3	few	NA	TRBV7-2	CASSSPGGSSTDTQYF	TGTGCCAGCAGTTCTCCAGGAGGATCTAGCACAGATACGCAGTATTTT
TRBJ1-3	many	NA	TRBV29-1	CSVEGPGGNTIYF	TGCAGCGTTGAAGGGCCGGGTGGAAACACCATATATTTT
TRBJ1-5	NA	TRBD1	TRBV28	CASSSSGQGGQPQHF	TGTGCCAGCAGTTCCTCAGGACAGGGAGGACAGCCCCAGCATTTT
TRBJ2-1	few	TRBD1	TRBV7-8	CASSSPQGVNEQFF	TGTGCCAGCAGCTCGCCTCAGGGGGTAAATGAGCAGTTCTTC
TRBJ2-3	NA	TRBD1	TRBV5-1	CASSRGTTGGTDTQYF	TGCGCCAGCAGCCGCGGGACGACAGGGGGCACAGATACGCAGTATTTT
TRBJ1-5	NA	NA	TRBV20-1	CSAREVGNQPQHF	TGCAGTGCTAGAGAGGTGGGCAATCAGCCCCAGCATTTT
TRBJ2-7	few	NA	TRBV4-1	CASSQDSGRAYEQYF	TGCGCCAGCAGCCAAGATAGTGGTCGGGCCTACGAGCAGTACTTC
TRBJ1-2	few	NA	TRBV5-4	CASSLGVSYGYTF	TGTGCCAGCAGCTTGGGCGTAAGCTATGGCTACACCTTC
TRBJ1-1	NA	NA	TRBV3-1	CASSQGRVEAFF	TGTGCCAGCAGCCAAGGCAGGGTTGAAGCTTTCTTT
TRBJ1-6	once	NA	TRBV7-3	CASSLKAPPDGSPLHF	TGTGCCAGCAGCTTAAAGGCACCGCCGGACGGTTCACCCCTCCACTTT
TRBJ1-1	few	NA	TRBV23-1	CASSPCTEAFF	TGCGCCAGCAGTCCATGTACTGAAGCTTTCTTT
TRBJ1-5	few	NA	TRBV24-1	CATSAHGESNQPQHF	TGTGCCACCAGTGCCCACGGGGAGAGCAATCAGCCCCAGCATTTT
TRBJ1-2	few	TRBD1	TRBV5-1	CASSLEGQSYGYTF	TGCGCCAGCAGCTTGGAGGGACAGAGCTATGGCTACACCTTC
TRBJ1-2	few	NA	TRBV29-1	CSAEVPADYGYTF	TGCAGCGCCGAGGTCCCTGCGGACTATGGCTACACCTTC
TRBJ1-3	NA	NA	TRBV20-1	CSARAASSGNTIYF	TGCAGTGCTAGAGCGGCTAGCTCTGGAAACACCATATATTTT
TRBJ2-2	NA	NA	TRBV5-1	CASSLIGGRLAGELFF	TGCGCCAGCAGCTTAATAGGCGGTCGACTAGCCGGGGAGCTGTTTTTT